This T cell receptor beta chain was identified during a study of shared clonotypes between healthy human individuals. Input per replicate PCR of unsorted PBMC was around 0.3 ug DNA, corresponding to tens of thousands of T cell genomes. Per the authors' pipeline: Junction-only sequences without quality scores were provided by ImmunoSEQ, so filtering was different. The method was immunoSEQ multiplex PCR; TCRdb's version includes in-frame clones alone and lacks a portion of them. The V and J calls and clone size are taken from that table; D and trimming were inferred from the DNA. The sample yields about 490,000 clones, 81% seen once. Donation came from healthy HIV-negative adults that had no recent acute infections or vaccinations. The study used 83 million or so PBMCs per unsorted sample for genomic DNA. This CDR3 is 16 amino acids long.

The clonotype comes from a woman aged 40 to 49 in good health. Some clones in this sample may be carry-over from other donors' samples. V is TRBV21-1 and J is TRBJ2-7; the D call of TRBD2 is as the table states it, not checked on the DNA. TRBV21-1 is listed as a pseudogene. Sequencing was done on a sample of PBMCs. CDR3 protein: CARTFSRLAVPYEQYF. The CDR3 nucleotides are TGTGCCAGAACATTTTCGCGGCTAGCGGTACCCTACGAGCAGTACTTC.